The present TCR beta chain was sequenced within a study of CD8+ T cells in alopecia areata. Study-level information: A regimen of oral tofacitinib, 5 to 10 mg twice daily, was given to treated patients. Severity among treated patients was scored by the percentage of scalp area affected.

RNA extraction was followed by reverse transcription into cDNA, which acted as the sequencing template. Sequenced by immunoSEQ multiplex PCR; TCRdb stores in-frame clones only, minus some. In the table there are 95,000 to 110,000 clones, 80% to 90% of which are singletons. Study outcomes and limitations: Persistence of many expanded lesional clones was seen in scalp and blood during tofacitinib. Under tofacitinib, fewer expanded CD8+ clones appeared among the top 100 scalp clones.

A remark on this clone: Its cognate antigen is unknown.

V gave up 5 bases and J gave up 2 bases, with 13 bases separating them. Germline V gene lookup returns CDR1 LNHDA and CDR2 SQIVND (reference sequence). The CDR3 spans 15 residues. Treatment: oral pan-JAK inhibitor, 5-10 mg twice daily. This specimen consisted of CD8+ T cells sorted from blood, obtained at roughly week 30, from a patient treated with tofacitinib. The rearrangement links TRBV19 to TRBJ2-1, with TRBD2 as a possible D gene (6 bases). The TCR was taken from a human donor with alopecia areata. Here the CDR3 reads CASSLTGAPYNEQFF. The CDR3 DNA reads as TGTGCCAGTAGTTTGACGGGAGCACCCTACAATGAGCAGTTCTTC.